The rows below give T cell receptor beta chains drawn from one sample of a study of T cells in Graves' hyperthyroidism and ophthalmopathy. TCRdb re-derived calls from the multiplex PCR reads in MiXCR, one entry per CDR3 protein. The repertoire holds fewer than 650,000 distinct CDR3 sequences, with approximately 15% as singletons. Sequenced: blood. These receptors all come from a woman aged 30 to 39 with Graves' hyperthyroidism that later progressed to Graves' ophthalmopathy. The CDR3 runs from the conserved cysteine through the conserved F or W. Each record gives: V gene, J gene, CDR3 protein.

V: TRBV4-2
J: TRBJ1-3
CDR3: CASSQDGTRGNTIYF

V: TRBV29-1
J: TRBJ2-2
CDR3: CSVEGQVNTGELFF

V: TRBV12-5
J: TRBJ1-2
CDR3: CASGLVRAGPTDGYTF

V: TRBV7-6
J: TRBJ1-1
CDR3: CASSPAAGRDTEAFF

V: TRBV10-3
J: TRBJ2-5
CDR3: CAISEWHLETQYF

V: TRBV5-4
J: TRBJ2-5
CDR3: CASSPPLGGEMYF

V: TRBV24-1
J: TRBJ2-3
CDR3: CATSERPRTGGADTQYF

V: TRBV7-9
J: TRBJ2-5
CDR3: CASSLAYRNQETQYF

V: TRBV27
J: TRBJ2-1
CDR3: CASSLGSGSYSYNEQFF

V: TRBV29-1
J: TRBJ2-5
CDR3: CSVDKLLPRGETQYF

V: TRBV10-3
J: TRBJ1-3
CDR3: CAISEFGTGSGNTIYF

V: TRBV10-3
J: TRBJ1-1
CDR3: CAISESVGEAFF

V: TRBV20-1
J: TRBJ1-2
CDR3: CSASGTENYGYTF

V: TRBV7-9
J: TRBJ2-2
CDR3: CASSSPAGEELFF

V: TRBV6-5
J: TRBJ1-5
CDR3: CASSYVPGEAGQPQHF

V: TRBV3-1
J: TRBJ2-2
CDR3: CASRGQGANTGELFF

V: TRBV28
J: TRBJ2-7
CDR3: CASSPPVPGERYEQYF

V: TRBV6-4
J: TRBJ2-5
CDR3: CASSDSRSSGRAPETQYF

V: TRBV11-3
J: TRBJ2-7
CDR3: CASSSSGFGSYEQYF

V: TRBV10-1
J: TRBJ2-7
CDR3: CANTSDEQYF